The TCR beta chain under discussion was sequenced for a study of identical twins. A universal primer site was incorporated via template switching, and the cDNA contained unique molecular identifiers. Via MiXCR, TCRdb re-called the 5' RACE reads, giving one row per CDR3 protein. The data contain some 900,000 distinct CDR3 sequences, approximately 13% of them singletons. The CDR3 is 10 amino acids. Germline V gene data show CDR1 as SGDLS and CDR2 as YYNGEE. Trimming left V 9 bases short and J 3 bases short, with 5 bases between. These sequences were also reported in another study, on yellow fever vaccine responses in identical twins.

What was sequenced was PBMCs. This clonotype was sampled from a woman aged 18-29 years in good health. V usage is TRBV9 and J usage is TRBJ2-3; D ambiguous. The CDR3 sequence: CAILTDTQYF. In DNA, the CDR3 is TGTGCCATCCTAACAGATACGCAGTATTTT.